The clone carrying this T cell receptor (beta chain) was seen a handful of times. The PCR contained 60 Vbeta and 13 Jbeta primers. Method: immunoSEQ multiplex PCR; TCRdb's copy keeps in-frame clones and lacks some. There are roughly 100,000 clones in the sample; around 82% occur only once, and 1.6% lies in the top ten. The data stem from a study of cytomegalovirus exposure and HLA in healthy donors. V shed 3 bases, J shed 8 bases, and the junction held 9 bases outside the gene matches. Germline-derived CDR1 and CDR2 are KGHSH and LQKENI. The CDR3 is made up of 16 amino acids. This sequence joins TRBV18 and TRBJ1-4, with 10 nucleotides matching TRBD1. The sequence derives from a man between 50 and 59 years old in good health and CMV-seronegative. What was sequenced was PBMCs. CDR3 nucleotide sequence: TGTGCCAGCTCACCGGGACAGGGGCGTCGGGGGGAAAAACTGTTTTTT. Translating it yields CASSPGQGRRGEKLFF.